This note documents a single T cell receptor beta chain sequence. This clone's antigen is unknown. One base away there is no much larger clone; base qualities are not given. The High Capacity cDNA Reverse Transcription Kit was used to reverse transcribe all of the isolated RNA, meaning that expressed TCRB transcripts were what got sequenced. Naive, central memory and regulatory T cell samples underwent deep immunoSEQ sequencing, averaging around 4 million total reads per sample. After sorted cells were lysed in RLT buffer, RNA was extracted with DNase-treated RNeasy Micro or Mini kits, with the choice depending on cell number. Each cell subset was processed separately to prevent cross-contamination, with patient and healthy donor samples processed together. Using the immunoSEQ multiplex PCR, TCRB sequences were amplified from cDNA into 87-bp fragments spanning the CDR3 region. The amplicons were sequenced using the Illumina HiSeq platform. The paper's data handling went like this. Synthetic template baselines were used to correct PCR bias computationally, reads within Hamming distance 2 were collapsed, and singletons that could not be merged were discarded. Reads were aligned against IMGT to assign V, D and J genes, CDR3 length and insertions or deletions at six rearrangement sites. Within each subset, clonotype counts were normalized to sorted cell number, after which true diversity and Gini coefficients were computed with the tcR R package. The overlap coefficient, calculated on TCRB nucleotide sequences, was used to quantify repertoire sharing. Out-of-frame TCRB sequences from naive cells were analyzed to stand in for the pre-selection repertoire. TCRdb retrieved this table from immuneACCESS and kept in-frame rearrangements only. Not all clones are present; in checked studies, unresolved V genes account for under half, and no reason is known for the remainder. V and J calls plus clone size are reproduced from that table; the DNA served to infer D and trimming. For this sample there are hundreds of thousands of clones; approximately 11% appear just once. In total, the top ten clones hold about 0.018% of the sample.

Each donor gave one peripheral blood draw, averaging roughly 100 mL, which was collected into heparinised tubes. A BD FACSAria II and a panel including CD45RO, CCR7, CD25, CD127, CD95 and CD27 were used to sort naive, central memory, regulatory and stem cell-like memory CD4+ T cells. All sorted populations exceeded 95% purity. PBMCs were isolated immediately by Lymphoprep density gradient centrifugation and stained directly without culture. Samples were stained and sorted in pairs, with one healthy donor and one patient per experiment, so that batch effects were minimized. The data belong to a study of beta chain features in type 1 diabetes (dated by TCRdb to between 2018 and 2020). At the level of the whole study: No differences in mean age, gender distribution, total cell number or subset yield were found between patients and healthy donors. A total of 90 million to 130 million sorted cells were examined across all samples, and a strong correlation was observed between cell number per subset and RNA yield. In the study, recently diagnosed type 1 diabetes patients and matched healthy donors were compared on the TCRB repertoires of their sorted circulating CD4+ T cell subsets. Whereas all 30 or so donors provided naive and central memory subsets, regulatory and stem cell-like memory subsets were isolated from just 8 patients and about 8 healthy donors. What the authors observed across the whole study: Type 1 diabetes patients showed a moderate but significant shortening of TCRB CDR3 length in all four CD4+ subsets. Naive, central memory and regulatory TCRB repertoires appeared to be more similar among patients than among healthy donors. Shorter templates might have been favored by PCR, but patient and control samples were amplified and corrected together, so both groups would have been affected equally by any skew. Because cDNA was sequenced instead of genomic DNA, highly expressing activated cells could be over-represented, though the groups showed no difference in activation or CD3 levels. Because the HLA sub-analyses included only small numbers of individuals, any influence of HLA type on TCRB rearrangement was left unresolved. Fewer insertions and more nucleotide deletions at VDJ recombination sites were observed in patients with type 1 diabetes, implying thymic rearrangement abnormalities.

The clonotype comes from a man in his thirties or forties with type 1 diabetes. The sequencing sample was made of naive CD4+ T cells from blood. The cell subset or site label corresponds to: true naive CD4+ T cells.

CDR3 region: CASSYPGETQYF. DNA sequence: TGTGCCAGCAGCTACCCCGGGGAGACCCAGTACTTC. This chain is built from TRBV6-6 and TRBJ2-5, with the D gene not confidently named. The CDR1 and CDR2 encoded by the germline V gene (reference sequence) are MNHNY and SVGAGI. The cysteine opens and the phenylalanine closes a CDR3 of 12 amino acids. CDR3 DNA is the only sequence kept; it has 36 bases, read in frame from the first base. Trimming at the junction amounts to 6 bases on V and 5 bases on J, and the germline ends lie 10 bases apart.